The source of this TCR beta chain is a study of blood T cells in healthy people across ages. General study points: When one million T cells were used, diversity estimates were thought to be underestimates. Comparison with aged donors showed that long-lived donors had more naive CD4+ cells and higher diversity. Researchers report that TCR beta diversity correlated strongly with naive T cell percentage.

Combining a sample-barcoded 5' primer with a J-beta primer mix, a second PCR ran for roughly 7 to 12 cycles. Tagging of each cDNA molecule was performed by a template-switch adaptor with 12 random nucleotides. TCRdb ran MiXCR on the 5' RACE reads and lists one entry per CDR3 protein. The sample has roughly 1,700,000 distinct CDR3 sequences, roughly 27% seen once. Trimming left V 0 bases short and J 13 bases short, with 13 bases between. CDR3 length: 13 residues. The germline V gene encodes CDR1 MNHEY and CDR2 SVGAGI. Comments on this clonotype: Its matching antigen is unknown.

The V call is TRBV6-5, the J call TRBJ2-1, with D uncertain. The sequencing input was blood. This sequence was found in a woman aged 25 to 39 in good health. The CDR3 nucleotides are TGTGCCAGCAGTTACTCATCCGCGAGCGACCAGTTCTTC. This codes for CASSYSSASDQFF.